This T cell receptor beta chain was sequenced for a study of shared clonotypes between healthy human individuals (dated by TCRdb to the early 2020s). A note on the overall study: A few men and a couple of women, aged 18 to 49 years, made up the cohort. Each donor's leukapheresis produced roughly between about 0.9 and 9.5 billion PBMCs. For each donor, CD4 naive and CD4 memory were each given three plates, CD8 naive was given two plates, and CD8 memory was given one plate. The study deeply sequenced blood TCR repertoires of 5 or 6 healthy adults to estimate repertoire size and the extent of clonotype sharing between individuals. Different laboratories and diverse techniques were used to prepare libraries and sequence TCR repertoires, to increase sequencing depth and limit assay-specific biases. Points the paper makes about the study in general: Pairwise subsampling led to the expectation that sequencing depth would affect the degree of clonotype sharing among donors. Only blood was sampled, and tissue TCR repertoires likely differ from those in blood. Incomplete sequencing was indicated by rarefaction of sorted-subset datasets, despite the large sequencing depth. Higher generation probabilities were observed for clonotypes shared by all four sorted-subset donors than for non-shared clonotypes. The small number of donors limited the genetic and exposure-history diversity represented. Across a few donors, approximately 4.6% of naive CD4, over 3% of naive CD8, 2.3% of memory CD4, and approximately 0.4% of memory CD8 clonotypes were shared. Naive subsets generally had larger estimated clonotype richness than memory subsets did.

TCR CDR3 regions were amplified from genomic DNA by multiplex PCR using the deep immunoSEQ assay. Extracted genomic DNA from each cell subset was spread evenly across all wells of several immunoSEQ 96-well plates, with each plate serving as a replicate. For sorted subsets, each replicate PCR was loaded with about 0.2 ug genomic DNA, equivalent to 25,000 to 35,000 T cell genomes. Purified libraries were quantified with a Qubit 3.0 fluorometer, sized on a Bioanalyzer 2100, and re-quantified with the KAPA Library Quantification kit. A separate single-read 150-cycle Illumina NextSeq 550 flow cell was used to sequence each immunoSEQ 96-well plate. The original methods were these. Because only junctional sequences without quality scores were contained in the immunoSEQ output, filtering matching that applied to full-length reads could not be performed. Sequences were annotated with PyIR, a Python wrapper for IgBLAST v1.9, and V/J genes and CDR3 were assigned using IMGT germline references. Reads with weak V/J assignments (E-value above 1e-6), missing CDR3, stop codons, out-of-frame junctions, or ambiguous translated residues were removed. A V3J clonotype was defined by an identical inferred V gene, J gene, and CDR3 amino acid sequence. To compute the percentage overlap between repertoires, the number of shared unique clonotypes was divided by the size of the smaller repertoire. Richness of each repertoire was evaluated using RTK rarefaction, the Chao1 estimator, and Recon v2.1 estimates of unobserved clonotypes. OLGA was used to compute generation probabilities for all TCRbeta clonotypes that the gDNA method yielded from a handful of donors. Drawn from immuneACCESS, this table holds only the in-frame rearrangements with V and J called that TCRdb kept. Clones are partly lost; checked studies trace under half to an unresolved V gene and leave the rest unexplained. The DNA was the basis for D and trimming; V, J and clone size are from that table. The sample has some 680,000 clones on record, around four fifths of them singletons. Of the sample, roughly 2% falls within the top ten clones.

The CDR3, from cysteine to phenylalanine, totals 13 residues. The kept DNA is CDR3 alone, 39 bases in frame from the first base. The germline V gene (reference sequence) supplies CDR1 LNHDA and CDR2 SQIVND. V is shortened by 6 bases, J by 2 bases, and the region joining them spans 10 bases. Regarding this clone: The antigen it recognizes is unknown. Per-nucleotide qualities are absent, and no much larger clonotype sits a single base away. Other DNA sequences in this specimen translate into the identical CDR3.

Healthy HIV-negative adults with no recently reported acute infections or vaccinations were included as donors. Only Caucasian adults living in Nashville, Tennessee, USA were represented among the donors. Magnetic negative selection was used to enrich CD4+ T cells, after which naive cells were positively selected on CD45RA and the negative fraction became the memory subset. Blood was collected by leukapheresis, and PBMCs were isolated by Ficoll-Histopaque density gradient centrifugation and then cryopreserved in liquid nitrogen vapor phase. Purity and quantity of every magnetically sorted T cell population were checked by analytical flow cytometry. Genomic DNA was isolated from every sorted fraction and measured by UV absorbance on a Nanodrop 2000c.

The sequencing sample was made of memory CD4+ T cells sorted from blood. The sample's cell subset or site, from its label and the paper: CD45RA-negative fraction. The clonotype comes from a woman aged 30 to 39 in good health. This chain joins TRBV19 to TRBJ2-5, with TRBD2 as a weak D call on 6 bases. The nucleotide sequence reads TGTGCCAGTAGCCGCGGACTACAAGAGACCCAGTACTTC. The encoded protein is CASSRGLQETQYF.